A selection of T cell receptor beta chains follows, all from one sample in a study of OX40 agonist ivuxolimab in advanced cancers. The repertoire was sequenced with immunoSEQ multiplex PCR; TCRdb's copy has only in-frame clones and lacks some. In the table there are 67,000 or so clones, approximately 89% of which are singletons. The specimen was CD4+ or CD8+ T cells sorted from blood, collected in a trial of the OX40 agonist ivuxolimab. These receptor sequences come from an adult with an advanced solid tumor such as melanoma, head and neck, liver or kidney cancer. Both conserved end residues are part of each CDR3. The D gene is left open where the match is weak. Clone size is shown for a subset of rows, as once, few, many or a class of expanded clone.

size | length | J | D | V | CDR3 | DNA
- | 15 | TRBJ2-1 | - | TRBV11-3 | CASSPRGPPHNEQFF | TGTGCCAGCAGCCCTCGAGGGCCACCCCACAATGAGCAGTTCTTC
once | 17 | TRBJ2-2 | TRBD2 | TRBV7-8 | CASSKGLAEGNTGELFF | TGTGCCAGCAGCAAGGGACTAGCGGAGGGGAACACCGGGGAGCTGTTTTTT
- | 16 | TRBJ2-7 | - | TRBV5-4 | CASTSGGGGGYREQYF | TGTGCCAGCACCTCCGGGGGAGGGGGGGGCTATCGGGAGCAGTACTTC
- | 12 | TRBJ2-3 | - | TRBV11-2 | CASSFVPDTQYF | TGTGCCAGCAGCTTTGTCCCAGATACGCAGTATTTT
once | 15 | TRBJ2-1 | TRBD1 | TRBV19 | CATIPGQGSYNEQFF | TGTGCCACAATACCGGGACAGGGTTCGTACAATGAGCAGTTCTTC
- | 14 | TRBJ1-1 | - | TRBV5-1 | CASSLVPVRTEAFF | TGCGCCAGCAGCTTGGTCCCCGTACGCACTGAAGCTTTCTTT
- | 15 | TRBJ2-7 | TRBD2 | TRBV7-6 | CASSVTSGGAYEQYF | TGTGCCAGCAGCGTTACTAGCGGGGGGGCGTACGAGCAGTACTTC
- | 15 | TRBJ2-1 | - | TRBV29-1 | CSVVAGRGRSSEQFF | TGCAGCGTTGTAGCGGGCAGGGGGCGTTCTTCCGAGCAGTTCTTC
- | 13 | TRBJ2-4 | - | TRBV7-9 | CASSLNRVPIQYF | TGTGCCAGCAGCCTCAACAGGGTGCCCATTCAGTACTTC
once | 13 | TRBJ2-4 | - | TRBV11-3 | CASSLVRVDIQYF | TGTGCCAGCAGCTTAGTCAGGGTGGACATTCAGTACTTC
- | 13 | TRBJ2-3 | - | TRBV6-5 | CASRDTGLNTQYF | TGTGCCAGCAGGGACACAGGGTTAAATACGCAGTATTTT
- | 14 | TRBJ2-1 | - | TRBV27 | CASSPYGGYNEQFF | TGTGCCAGCAGTCCCTACGGGGGTTACAATGAGCAGTTCTTC
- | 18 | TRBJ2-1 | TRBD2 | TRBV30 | CAWSVRASGVLSYNEQFF | TGTGCCTGGAGTGTACGGGCTAGCGGGGTCCTTTCCTACAATGAGCAGTTCTTC
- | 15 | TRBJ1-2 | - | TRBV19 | CASRKSETANYGYTF | TGTGCCAGTAGAAAGAGTGAGACGGCGAACTATGGCTACACCTTC
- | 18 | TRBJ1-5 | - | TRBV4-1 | CASSQEWGWGTSNQPQHF | TGCGCCAGCAGCCAAGAGTGGGGTTGGGGGACTAGCAATCAGCCCCAGCATTTT
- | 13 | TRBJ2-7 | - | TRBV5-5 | CASSLGPAYEQYF | TGTGCCAGCAGCCTGGGGCCAGCCTACGAGCAGTACTTC